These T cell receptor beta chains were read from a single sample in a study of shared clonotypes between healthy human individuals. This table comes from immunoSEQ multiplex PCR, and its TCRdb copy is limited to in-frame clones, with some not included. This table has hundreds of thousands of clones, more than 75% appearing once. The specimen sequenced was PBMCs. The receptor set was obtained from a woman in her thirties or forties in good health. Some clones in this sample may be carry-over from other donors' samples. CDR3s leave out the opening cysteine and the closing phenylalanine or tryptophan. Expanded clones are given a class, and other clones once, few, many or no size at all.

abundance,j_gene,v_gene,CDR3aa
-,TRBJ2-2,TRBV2,ASTWLESGELF
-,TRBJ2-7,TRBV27,ASSLSGRRVKQY
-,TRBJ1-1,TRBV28,ASRQTANTEAF
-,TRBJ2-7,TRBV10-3,AISVTSGNEQY
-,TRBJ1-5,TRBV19,ASSIVTGNSNQPQH
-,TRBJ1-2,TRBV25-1,ASSALDSRYGYT
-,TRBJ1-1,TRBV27,ASSLRSGRNTEAF
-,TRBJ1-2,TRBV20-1,SARGGYGYT
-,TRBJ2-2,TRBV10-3,AISESRGRSTGELF
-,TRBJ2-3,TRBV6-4,ASSDSGGGTDTQY
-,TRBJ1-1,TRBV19,ATSPDRAGIIVAF
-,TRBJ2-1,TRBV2,ATHLGGSSYNEQF
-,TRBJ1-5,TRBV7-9,ASSSLGTGNQPQH
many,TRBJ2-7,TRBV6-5,ASSYSGTGSYEQY
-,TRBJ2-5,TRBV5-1,ASSSGPPQETQY
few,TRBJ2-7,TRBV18,ASSPLGVHSYEQY
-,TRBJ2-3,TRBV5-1,ASSLAPASTDTQY
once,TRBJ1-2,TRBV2,AGSAIRGSRYGYT
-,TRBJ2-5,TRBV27,ASSLASGAQETQY
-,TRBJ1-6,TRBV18,ASSPSSYNSPLH
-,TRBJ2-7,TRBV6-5,ASSYSVDVMPYEQY
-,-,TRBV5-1,ASSLAGTGNLYEQY
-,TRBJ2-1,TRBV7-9,ASRTLATRGRTNEQF
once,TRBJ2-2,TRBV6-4,ASSYWDGGELF
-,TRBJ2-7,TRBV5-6,ASSPNRAPYEQY
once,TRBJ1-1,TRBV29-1,SVERGQGLEAF
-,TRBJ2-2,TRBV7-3,ASSLLGRSGELF
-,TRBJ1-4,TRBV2,ASSDGKYGDEKLF
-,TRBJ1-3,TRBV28,ASRGTGSGNTIY
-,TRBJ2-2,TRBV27,ASSPPGAGDGTGELF
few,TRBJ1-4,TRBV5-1,ASRFFPHSTTNEKLF
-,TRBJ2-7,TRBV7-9,ASSTSGRAGEQY
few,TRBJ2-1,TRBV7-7,ASSSDRGEQF
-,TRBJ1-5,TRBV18,ASSPNDGVRPQH
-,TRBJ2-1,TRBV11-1,ASSFGTSGNNEQF
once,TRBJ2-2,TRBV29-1,SVESGTGELF
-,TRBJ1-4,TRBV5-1,ASSTRGQSNEKLF
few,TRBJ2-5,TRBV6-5,ASRLGAGYQETQY
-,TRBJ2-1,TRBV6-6,ASSYVGTGRDEQF
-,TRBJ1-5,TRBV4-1,ASSQDLTHYSNQPQH
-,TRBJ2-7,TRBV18,ASSPPGSTYEQY
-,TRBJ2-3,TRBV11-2,ASSLATSGSSTDTQY
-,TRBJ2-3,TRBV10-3,AIRPPGQDNTDTQY
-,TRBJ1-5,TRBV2,ASSLGQISNQPQH
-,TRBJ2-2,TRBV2,ASSEVAGATGELF
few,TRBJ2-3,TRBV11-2,ASSLVLAGGPSTDTQY